The source of this T cell receptor beta chain is a study of T cell responses to AZD1222 COVID-19 vaccine. Produced via immunoSEQ multiplex PCR; TCRdb's table is partial and in-frame only. This sample yields 130,000 or so clones, of which around 89% are seen a single time; roughly 11% belongs to the top ten. This specimen consisted of peripheral blood, obtained on day 0 of MenACWY control vaccination. The TCR sequence derives from an adult in good health.

The CDR3 here is CATSPQVVLNSPLHF. CDR3 sequence (DNA): TGTGCCACCAGCCCCCAGGTGGTCCTGAATTCACCCCTCCACTTT. The chain couples TRBV27 to TRBJ1-6; D is ambiguous. CDR3 length: 15 residues. Trimming took off 10 bases at V and 7 bases at J, with 20 bases between the two ends. In germline, CDR1 is MNHEY, CDR2 SMNVEV (reference sequence).